These T cell receptor beta chains were read from a single sample in a study of blood T cell repertoires in COVID-19. Only in-frame clones appear in the TCRdb table, and some are missing; sequencing was by immunoSEQ multiplex PCR. The sample yields 250,000 to 300,000 clones, 86% seen once. Sample: peripheral blood. The receptors stem from a woman between 65 and 79 years old with COVID-19, enrolled during active disease. Each CDR3 is given with its conserved first and last residue. Each record gives: V gene, D gene, J gene, clone size, CDR3 protein, CDR3 DNA. D genes are given only for firm matches. Only some rows state a clone size, as once, few, many or a class for expanded clones.

V: TRBV5-1; D: -; J: TRBJ1-4; size: few; CDR3: CASSLASGEKLFF; DNA: TGCGCCAGCAGCTTGGCTTCAGGTGAAAAACTGTTTTTT
V: TRBV5-1; D: -; J: TRBJ2-3; size: -; CDR3: CASRGGASTDTQYF; DNA: TGCGCCAGCAGGGGGGGGGCGAGCACAGATACGCAGTATTTT
V: TRBV15; D: -; J: TRBJ1-5; size: -; CDR3: CATSRAAGDSNQPQHF; DNA: TGTGCCACCAGCAGAGCGGCAGGGGATAGCAATCAGCCCCAGCATTTT
V: TRBV28; D: TRBD1; J: TRBJ2-2; size: -; CDR3: CASSPGTVNTGELFF; DNA: TGTGCCAGCAGTCCCGGGACAGTTAACACCGGGGAGCTGTTTTTT
V: TRBV5-4; D: -; J: TRBJ2-5; size: few; CDR3: CASSLARSSRETQYF; DNA: TGTGCCAGCAGCTTGGCTAGGAGTAGTCGCGAGACCCAGTACTTC
V: TRBV11-2; D: -; J: TRBJ1-1; size: -; CDR3: CASSLFQGQAFF; DNA: TGTGCCAGCAGCTTATTCCAGGGGCAAGCTTTCTTT
V: TRBV6-5; D: TRBD2; J: TRBJ2-1; size: few; CDR3: CASGREDEQFF; DNA: TGTGCCAGCGGTCGGGAGGATGAGCAGTTCTTC
V: TRBV9; D: -; J: TRBJ1-1; size: few; CDR3: CASSVGTNTEAFF; DNA: TGTGCCAGCAGCGTAGGGACAAACACTGAAGCTTTCTTT
V: TRBV24-1; D: TRBD2; J: TRBJ2-5; size: -; CDR3: CATSDPRLAEETQYF; DNA: TGTGCCACCAGTGATCCCAGACTAGCGGAAGAGACCCAGTACTTC
V: TRBV12-3/TRBV12-4; D: TRBD1; J: TRBJ2-7; size: -; CDR3: CASSPRGSYEQYF; DNA: TGTGCCAGCAGTCCCAGGGGGTCCTACGAGCAGTACTTC
V: TRBV7-9; D: TRBD1; J: TRBJ2-3; size: -; CDR3: CASSWGQITDTQYF; DNA: TGTGCCAGCAGCTGGGGACAGATCACAGATACGCAGTATTTT
V: TRBV24-1; D: -; J: TRBJ2-3; size: -; CDR3: CATRGRTDTQYF; DNA: TGTGCCACCAGGGGGCGCACAGATACGCAGTATTTT
V: TRBV2; D: -; J: TRBJ1-2; size: -; CDR3: CASSEALRGGYTF; DNA: TGTGCCAGCAGTGAGGCTCTACGAGGGGGCTACACCTTC
V: TRBV5-4; D: -; J: TRBJ2-3; size: -; CDR3: CASSFEGGTDTQYF; DNA: TGTGCCAGCAGCTTTGAGGGGGGCACAGATACGCAGTATTTT
V: TRBV14; D: -; J: TRBJ1-1; size: few; CDR3: CASSPNMNTEAFF; DNA: TGTGCCAGCAGCCCAAACATGAACACTGAAGCTTTCTTT